One and the same sample provided the 30 T cell receptor beta chains below, sequenced in a study of cytomegalovirus exposure and HLA in healthy donors. Use of 60 Vbeta and 13 Jbeta primers characterized the PCR. The table came from immunoSEQ multiplex PCR; TCRdb's copy has only in-frame clones and leaves some out. The profile shows approximately 140,000 clones, about three fifths of them singletons. Sequenced material: PBMCs. Every receptor here comes from a male donor in good health and CMV-seronegative.

This clone rates as medium-sized (0.01 to 0.1%). This chain connects TRBV7-2 to TRBJ1-5; no clear D gene. The CDR3 consists of 13 residues. Trimming took 3 bases from V and 3 from J, leaving 6 bases between them. The germline CDR1 and CDR2 sequences are SGHTA and FQGNSA. CDR3 nucleotides: TGTGCCAGCAGCTTCGGTTCCAATCAGCCCCAGCATTTT. Protein sequence: CASSFGSNQPQHF.

This sequence joins TRBV28 and TRBJ1-2; D is unresolved. The V end lost 2 bases, the J end lost 5 bases, and 6 bases lay between the germline ends. The germline V gene has CDR1 MDHEN and CDR2 SYDVKM. This CDR3 region has 12 residues. CDR3 region: CASSLQVYGYTF. CDR3 nucleotide sequence: TGTGCCAGCAGTTTACAGGTATATGGCTACACCTTC.

The chain combines TRBV6-1 with TRBJ1-1; unclear D gene. The CDR3 covers 15 residues. Germline V gene lookup returns CDR1 MNHNS and CDR2 SASEGT. V gave up 6 bases and J gave up 1 base, with 15 bases separating them. CDR3 loop: CASSLRGRTNTEAFF. CDR3 sequence (DNA): TGTGCCAGCAGCCTACGGGGTAGGACGAACACTGAAGCTTTCTTT.

V and J are TRBV29-1 and TRBJ1-5; D may be TRBD1 (5 bases). The V end was cut by 4 bases, the J end by 1 base, with 8 bases between. The CDR3 runs to 13 residues. The germline CDR1 and CDR2 sequences are SQVTM and ANQGSEA. CDR3 sequence reads: CSVGRGSNQPQHF. The CDR3 DNA sequence: TGCAGCGTTGGGAGGGGCAGCAATCAGCCCCAGCATTTT.

The chain combines TRBV7-8 with TRBJ1-6; no clear D. CDR3 length equals 16 residues. V was cut by 5 bases and J by 6 bases, with 17 bases left in between. Per the germline V gene, CDR1 is SGHVS and CDR2 is FQNEAQ. In DNA form, the CDR3 reads TGTGCCAGCAGCCTGGGGAGGGAGACTCTTAATTCACCCCTCCACTTT. It yields the protein CASSLGRETLNSPLHF.

V usage is TRBV7-7 and J usage is TRBJ2-3; no clear D gene. The CDR3 loop spans 15 amino acids. V lost 5 bases to trimming and J lost 2 bases, with 14 bases between them. The germline V gene encodes CDR1 SSHAT and CDR2 FNYEAQ (reference sequence). Here the CDR3 reads CASSPLRLATDTQYF. The CDR3 DNA sequence: TGTGCCAGCAGCCCCCTCAGACTCGCCACAGATACGCAGTATTTT.

This chain links TRBV10-2 with TRBJ1-5, with D possibly matching TRBD1 (6 bases). Trimming stripped 10 bases from V and 3 bases from J, with 16 bases between. CDR1 WSHSY and CDR2 SAAADI come from the germline V gene. The CDR3 loop spans 14 amino acids. The CDR3 spells CATQGGQYNQPQHF. CDR3 DNA sequence: TGCGCCACCCAGGGCGGACAGTACAATCAGCCCCAGCATTTT.

The rearrangement joins TRBV29-1 to TRBJ1-2; TRBD1 matches 8 bases. Germline V lookup: CDR1 SQVTM, CDR2 ANQGSEA. Trimming cost V 3 bases and J 7 bases; bases outside gene matches: 4. The CDR3 contains 12 residues. The CDR3 region is CSVDQQGGGYTF. The DNA for the CDR3 is TGCAGCGTTGACCAACAGGGGGGTGGCTACACCTTC. The full variable domain, its missing parts supplied by reference TRBV29-1 and TRBJ1-2, is SAVISQKPSRDICQRGTSLTIQCQVDSQVTMMFWYRQQPGQSLTLIATANQGSEATYESGFVIDKFPISRPNLTFSTLTVSNMSPEDSSIYLCSVDQQGGGYTFGSGTRLTVV.

This clone has a handful of counts. CDR3 in amino acids: CASSPTGTDTQYF. Written as DNA, the CDR3 is TGTGCCAGCAGCCCGACTGGCACAGATACGCAGTATTTT. The chain uses TRBV5-6 and TRBJ2-3; no reliable D call. Germline CDR1 and CDR2: SGHDT and YYEEEE. The length of the CDR3 is 13 residues. The V gene lost 4 bases and the J gene lost 1 base, with 7 bases spanning the gap. Combining the CDR3 with reference TRBV5-6 and TRBJ2-3 gives the whole variable domain DAGVTQSPTHLIKTRGQQVTLRCSPKSGHDTVSWYQQALGQGPQFIFQYYEEEERQRGNFPDRFSGHQFPNYSSELNVNALLLGDSALYLCASSPTGTDTQYFGPGTRLTVL.

This clone was seen a handful of times. The chain joins TRBV6-1 to TRBJ1-6; 9 nucleotides agree with TRBD1. The germline gives CDR1 MNHNS, CDR2 SASEGT. This CDR3 comprises 14 residues. V was clipped by 4 bases and J by 10 bases; unmatched bases: 5. The CDR3 DNA is TGTGCCAGCAGTGCCCTGGGGACAGGGTCACCCCTCCACTTT. Protein sequence: CASSALGTGSPLHF.

CDR3 sequence reads: CASSQDGTGGRESIQPQHF. Here the CDR3 DNA reads TGCGCCAGCAGCCAAGATGGGACAGGGGGCCGAGAGTCTATTCAGCCCCAGCATTTT. The chain employs TRBV4-1 and TRBJ1-5, with 12 bases that match TRBD1. J lost 6 bases, V lost 0 bases, and 12 bases had no gene match. This CDR3 is built from 19 residues. Germline CDR1 is MGHRA and CDR2 is YSYEKL.

CDR3 nucleotides: TGTGCCAGCAGTGCGGGGGGGCCGGTAGATACGCAGTATTTT. Its protein is CASSAGGPVDTQYF. The chain recombines TRBV2 with TRBJ2-3; 8 nucleotides agree with TRBD2. The CDR3 loop spans 14 amino acids. V was pared by 4 bases and J by 5 bases, with 5 bases of the junction left unmatched. Looked up from germline, CDR1 is SNHLY and CDR2 is FYNNEI.

The chain is built from TRBV19 and TRBJ2-3; 12 bases are a match to TRBD2. The CDR3 totals 17 residues. CDR1 is LNHDA and CDR2 is SQIVND in the germline V gene (reference sequence). The junction had 7 bases not matched to a gene; V was cut back by 5 bases and J by 1 base. CDR3 bases: TGTGCCAGTAGTTCATGGACTAGCGGGGAGGGCACAGATACGCAGTATTTT. Translation gives CASSSWTSGEGTDTQYF.

In its sample, this clone was seen a few times. V is TRBV19 and J is TRBJ1-6; perhaps TRBD1 as D (6 bases). V lost 3 bases and J lost 9, with 18 bases in between. The CDR3 has 16 residues. The germline V gene has CDR1 LNHDA and CDR2 SQIVND (reference sequence). CDR3 sequence (DNA): TGTGCCAGTAGTATCGCGGGGGCAGGATTTATTTCACCCCTCCACTTT. It specifies CASSIAGAGFISPLHF.

The V and J genes are TRBV7-2 and TRBJ2-1; no clear D. The CDR3 contains 13 residues. With 2 bases removed from V and 8 bases from J, the gap between germline ends came to 10 bases. CDR1 and CDR2 from the germline V gene are SGHTA and FQGNSA. The CDR3 is CASSLYYYDEQFF. CDR3 coding DNA: TGTGCCAGCAGCTTATACTATTACGATGAGCAGTTCTTC.

The V and J genes are TRBV5-4 and TRBJ2-3, with TRBD1 matching over 8 bases. CDR1 and CDR2 from the germline V gene are SGHNT and YYREEE (reference sequence). Trimming took 4 bases from V and 1 from J; bases not matched to a gene: 5. The CDR3 has 15 residues. In nucleotides, the CDR3 is TGTGCCAGCAGCCGTCAGGGGGCTCGCACAGATACGCAGTATTTT. Translation: CASSRQGARTDTQYF.

The genes are TRBV19 and TRBJ2-5; tentative D call: TRBD1 (7 bases). Per the germline V gene, CDR1 is LNHDA and CDR2 is SQIVND (reference sequence). V shed 3 bases and J shed 5 bases, with 19 bases lying between them. This CDR3 contains 16 residues. The CDR3 DNA reads as TGTGCCAGTAGTATCCCGGGGGCAGGGGGGCAGGAGACCCAGTACTTC. It codes for CASSIPGAGGQETQYF.

The chain has TRBV12-5 and TRBJ1-2; D is unclear. CDR1 LGHNT and CDR2 FRNRAP come from the germline V gene. V lost 0 bases to trimming and J lost 4 bases, with 15 bases between them. This CDR3 region has 16 residues. CDR3 bases: TGTGCTAGTGGTTTGGTAATCCGTATAGGGAGCTATGGCTACACCTTC. Its protein is CASGLVIRIGSYGYTF.

This chain connects TRBV28 to TRBJ2-4; no definite D call. V was trimmed by 10 bases and J by 0 bases, leaving 13 bases between them. The CDR3 is 14 amino acids. Germline lookup yields CDR1 MDHEN and CDR2 SYDVKM. DNA of the CDR3: TGTGCCAACATGGGTCGAGGAGCCAAAAACATTCAGTACTTC. This translates into CANMGRGAKNIQYF.

This clone was found a few times. This chain uses TRBV18 with TRBJ1-2, with a tentative D call TRBD1 (5 bases). CDR1 and CDR2 (germline): KGHSH, LQKENI. V lost 2 bases and J lost 10, with 8 bases in between. The CDR3 totals 11 residues. This CDR3 reads CASSPSGHYTF. CDR3 DNA sequence: TGTGCCAGCTCACCATCAGGGCACTACACCTTC.

The gene calls are TRBV4-1 and TRBJ1-5; D remains ambiguous. The CDR3 runs 17 residues. V lost 3 bases to trimming and J lost 4 bases, with 19 bases between them. Germline CDR1 and CDR2: MGHRA and YSYEKL. The CDR3 nucleotides are TGCGCCAGCAGCCATTTTTGGGCCACACAGACGAATCAGCCCCAGCATTTT. Translation: CASSHFWATQTNQPQHF.

The V gene is TRBV11-3, the J gene TRBJ1-2, with D possibly matching TRBD1 (5 bases). The CDR3 has 19 residues. In germline, CDR1 is SGHNT, CDR2 YENEEA. Deletions cut 4 bases from V and 5 bases from J, with 29 bases between. This CDR3 reads CASSSRTITGAGYIYGYTF. CDR3 nucleotide sequence: TGTGCCAGCAGCTCGCGGACCATTACAGGTGCGGGGTATATTTATGGCTACACCTTC.

A few counts support this clone. This sequence joins TRBV9 and TRBJ2-7; D is ambiguous. Per the germline V gene, CDR1 is SGDLS and CDR2 is YYNGEE. This CDR3 spans 14 amino acids. Trimming took 1 base from V and 7 from J, leaving 15 bases between them. The CDR3 here is CASSVSGSAWEQYF. The CDR3 DNA reads TGTGCCAGCAGCGTATCGGGTTCGGCGTGGGAGCAGTACTTC.

The genes are TRBV4-1 and TRBJ2-1; D is unresolved. The ends were cut back, 0 bases at V and 2 bases at J, with 8 bases in the middle. Germline CDR1 is MGHRA and CDR2 is YSYEKL. The CDR3 is made up of 15 amino acids. The CDR3 sequence: CASSQEASTYNEQFF. The CDR3 DNA is TGCGCCAGCAGCCAAGAAGCTTCCACCTACAATGAGCAGTTCTTC.

Only a few counts were recorded for this clone. This chain uses TRBV6-1 with TRBJ1-2; D gene uncertain. Germline V gives CDR1 MNHNS, CDR2 SASEGT. V was shortened by 6 bases and J by 0 bases, with 8 bases between the two germline ends. The CDR3 totals 13 residues. The DNA of the CDR3 is TGTGCCAGCAGCTTGGGAGCTAACTATGGCTACACCTTC. Amino acid sequence: CASSLGANYGYTF.

The chain is built from TRBV6-1 and TRBJ1-4; no definite D call. Trimming stripped 3 bases from V and 4 bases from J, with 12 bases between. From germline, CDR1 is MNHNS and CDR2 SASEGT. The length of the CDR3 is 15 residues. The CDR3: CASSDPYAGNEKLFF. The CDR3 coding sequence is TGTGCCAGCAGTGACCCTTACGCGGGTAATGAAAAACTGTTTTTT.

This clone showed up just a few times. CDR3 nucleotide sequence: TGTGCCAGTAGTATTGGAGGGAATGGCTACACCTTC. It translates to CASSIGGNGYTF. The chain is built from TRBV19 and TRBJ1-2, with D unclear. V lost 3 bases to trimming and J lost 6 bases, with 8 bases between them. The CDR3 has 12 residues. Germline values: CDR1 LNHDA, CDR2 SQIVND (reference sequence).

The V and J genes are TRBV4-1 and TRBJ1-2; D possibly corresponds to TRBD1 (5 bases). The V and J ends lost 1 base and 2 bases respectively, with 11 bases between them. The length of the CDR3 is 15 residues. CDR1 and CDR2 (germline): MGHRA, YSYEKL. CDR3 in amino acids: CASSQGEDTNYGYTF. The CDR3 bases are TGCGCCAGCAGCCAAGGGGAGGACACCAACTATGGCTACACCTTC.

This clone was detected only a few times. The V gene is TRBV29-1, the J gene TRBJ2-3; weak D call: TRBD2 (6 bases). The CDR3 runs to 15 residues. Germline V gene sequence: CDR1 SQVTM, CDR2 ANQGSEA. V was trimmed by 5 bases and J by 9 bases, leaving 24 bases between them. CDR3 sequence reads: CSVKRDSEYGGTQYF. The CDR3, as DNA: TGCAGCGTTAAAAGGGACTCTGAGTACGGTGGAACGCAGTATTTT.

The rearrangement joins TRBV27 to TRBJ1-5, with TRBD1 matching 9 bases. Germline values: CDR1 MNHEY, CDR2 SMNVEV (reference sequence). V gave up 6 bases and J gave up 0 bases; unmatched junction bases: 6. This CDR3 has 16 residues. DNA of the CDR3: TGTGCCAGCAGCCTCGGACAGGGGTTTAGCAATCAGCCCCAGCATTTT. As protein: CASSLGQGFSNQPQHF.